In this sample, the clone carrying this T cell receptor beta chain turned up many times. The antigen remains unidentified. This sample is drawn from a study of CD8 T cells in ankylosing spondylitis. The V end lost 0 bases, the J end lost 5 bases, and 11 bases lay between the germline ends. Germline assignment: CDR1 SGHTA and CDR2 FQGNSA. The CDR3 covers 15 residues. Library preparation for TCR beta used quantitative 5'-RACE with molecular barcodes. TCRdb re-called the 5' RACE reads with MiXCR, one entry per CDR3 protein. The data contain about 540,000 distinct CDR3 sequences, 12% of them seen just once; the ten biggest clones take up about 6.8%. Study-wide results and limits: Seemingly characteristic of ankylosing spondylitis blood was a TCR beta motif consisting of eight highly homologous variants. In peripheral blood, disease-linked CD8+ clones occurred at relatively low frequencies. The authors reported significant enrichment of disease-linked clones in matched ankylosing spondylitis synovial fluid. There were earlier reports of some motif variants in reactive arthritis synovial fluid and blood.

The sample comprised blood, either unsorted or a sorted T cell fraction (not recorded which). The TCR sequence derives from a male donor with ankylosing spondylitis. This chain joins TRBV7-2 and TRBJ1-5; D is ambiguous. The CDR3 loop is CASSLAGGPHQPQHF. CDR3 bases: TGTGCCAGCAGCTTAGCTGGTGGGCCGCATCAGCCCCAGCATTTT.